One and the same sample provided the 9 T cell receptor beta chains below, sequenced in a study of blood T cell repertoires in COVID-19. Profiling relied on immunoSEQ multiplex PCR, and the TCRdb table lists in-frame clones only, not all of them. The data show hundreds of thousands of clones, 89% seen once. What was sequenced was PBMCs or T cells enriched from blood (not recorded which). The receptors here all came from a woman in her 40s who had recovered from COVID-19.

V is TRBV7-9 and J is TRBJ2-2, with a possible D match to TRBD1 (5 bases). The germline V gene encodes CDR1 SEHNR and CDR2 FQNEAQ (reference sequence). This CDR3 comprises 17 residues. The germline V and J ends were trimmed by 7 bases and 0 bases, with 18 bases remaining between them. The CDR3 is CASTPPGQGANTGELFF. DNA for the CDR3: TGTGCCAGCACCCCACCCGGGCAGGGCGCGAACACCGGGGAGCTGTTTTTT.

This clone came up once. Its ends do not fully match the called genes, so a read error is possible. The J gene is TRBJ2-7, the V gene TRBV7-7, with a weak D call TRBD2 (5 bases). The CDR3 is 13 residues long. The germline gives CDR1 SSHAT, CDR2 FNYEAQ (reference sequence). CDR3 loop: CASSLGGGHEQYF. The CDR3 nucleotides read TGTGCTAGCAGCCTCGGTGGAGGACACGAGCAGTACTTC.

CDR3 amino acids: CASSPWTSYEQYF. As DNA, the CDR3 is TGTGCCAGCAGCCCTTGGACTAGCTACGAGCAGTACTTC. V gene TRBV7-9 combines with J gene TRBJ2-7; 7 bases line up with TRBD2. The V segment lost 5 bases and the J segment 3 bases; nucleotides outside the gene matches: 4. There are 13 residues in the CDR3. The germline gives CDR1 SEHNR, CDR2 FQNEAQ (reference sequence).

The J gene is TRBJ1-1, the V gene TRBV6-6; D remains unclear. Trimming took off 5 bases at V and 0 bases at J, with 10 bases between the two ends. The germline V gene encodes CDR1 MNHNY and CDR2 SVGAGI (reference sequence). CDR3 length: 14 amino acids. The DNA of the CDR3 is TGTGCCAGCAGTAAACTTTCTATGAACACTGAAGCTTTCTTT. As protein: CASSKLSMNTEAFF.

The chain combines TRBV6-2 or TRBV6-3 with TRBJ2-7; 11 bases are a match to TRBD2. V lost 4 bases to trimming and J lost 6 bases; unmatched junction nucleotides: 11. CDR1 and CDR2 (germline): MNHEY, SVGEGT. The CDR3 has 16 residues. CDR3: CASSFSGRAFVGEQYF. CDR3 nucleotide sequence: TGTGCCAGCAGTTTTAGCGGGAGGGCCTTTGTTGGCGAGCAGTACTTC.

V usage is TRBV18 and J usage is TRBJ2-7; a possible D gene is TRBD2 (5 bases). V lost 5 bases to trimming and J lost 3 bases, with 8 bases between them. The CDR3 is made up of 12 amino acids. CDR1 is KGHSH and CDR2 is LQKENI in the germline V gene. The CDR3 spells CASSSAGYEQYF. CDR3 DNA sequence: TGTGCCAGCTCATCTGCGGGCTACGAGCAGTACTTC.

The V and J genes are TRBV24-1 and TRBJ1-1; D might be TRBD1 (5 bases). V was clipped by 6 bases and J by 3 bases, with 16 bases between them. Germline V lookup: CDR1 KGHDR, CDR2 SFDVKD. The CDR3 is 15 residues long. The CDR3 DNA sequence: TGTGCCACCAGTAGCCCTGGGGAGGGGCACACTGAAGCTTTCTTT. Amino acids: CATSSPGEGHTEAFF.

This clone has more than one count but fewer than ten. The V and J genes are TRBV19 and TRBJ2-6; 7 bases line up with TRBD1. The V gene's germline CDR1 is LNHDA and CDR2 SQIVND (reference sequence). The V segment lost 7 bases and the J segment 4 bases; nucleotides outside the gene matches: 7. The CDR3 has 15 amino acids. The CDR3 DNA reads as TGTGCCAGTACTAGACAGGGTTACGGGGCCAACGTCCTGACTTTC. As protein: CASTRQGYGANVLTF.

The J gene is TRBJ2-1, the V gene TRBV19; TRBD2 aligns across 8 bases. The CDR3 contains 17 residues. Trimming at V came to 5 bases and at J to 2 bases, leaving 11 bases not matched to a gene. Germline-derived CDR1 and CDR2 are LNHDA and SQIVND (reference sequence). Written as DNA, the CDR3 is TGTGCCAGTAGTCTAACCTTGAGCGGGAGAGCCTACAATGAGCAGTTCTTC. Protein product: CASSLTLSGRAYNEQFF.